The next 10 T cell receptor beta chains were all read from a single sample in a study of blood T cell repertoires in COVID-19. TCRdb's table, derived via immunoSEQ multiplex PCR, lists solely in-frame clones and lacks some. The sample yields around 230,000 clones, 75% to 90% seen once. The sample comprised PBMCs or T cells enriched from blood (not recorded which). Every receptor here comes from a middle-aged woman with acute COVID-19.

J is TRBJ2-1 and V is TRBV5-1, with TRBD2 as a possible D gene (5 bases). Per the germline V gene, CDR1 is SGHRS and CDR2 is YFSETQ. The length of the CDR3 is 17 residues. V lost 4 bases to trimming and J lost 0 bases, with 17 bases between them. Here the CDR3 reads CASSGGGLGSSYNEQFF. The CDR3 DNA sequence: TGCGCCAGCAGCGGTGGTGGGTTGGGGAGCTCCTACAATGAGCAGTTCTTC. Combining the CDR3 with reference TRBV5-1 and TRBJ2-1 gives the whole variable domain KAGVTQTPRYLIKTRGQQVTLSCSPISGHRSVSWYQQTPGQGLQFLFEYFSETQRNKGNFPGRFSGRQFSNSRSEMNVSTLELGDSALYLCASSGGGLGSSYNEQFFGPGTRLTVL.

This chain uses TRBV9 with TRBJ1-1; D is ambiguous. V lost 8 bases, J lost 4 bases, and 9 bases lay in between. Germline V gene data show CDR1 as SGDLS and CDR2 as YYNGEE. The length of the CDR3 is 11 residues. The CDR3 nucleotides read TGTGCCAGTGGCCGGGGCACTGAAGCTTTCTTT. It encodes CASGRGTEAFF. Full variable domain (outside the CDR3, taken from reference TRBV9 and TRBJ1-1): DSGVTQTPKHLITATGQRVTLRCSPRSGDLSVYWYQQSLDQGLQFLIQYYNGEERAKGNILERFSAQQFPDLHSELNLSSLELGDSALYFCASGRGTEAFFGQGTRLTVV.

V and J are TRBV28 and TRBJ1-2; TRBD1 matches 9 bases. The CDR3 contains 13 residues. From germline, CDR1 is MDHEN and CDR2 SYDVKM. The junction had 1 base not matched to a gene; V was cut back by 8 bases and J by 0 bases. This CDR3 is CASGTGTNYGYTF. As DNA, the CDR3 is TGTGCCAGCGGGACAGGGACTAACTATGGCTACACCTTC.

The chain combines TRBV2 with TRBJ2-5, with 8 nucleotides matching TRBD1. With 5 bases clipped from V and 5 bases from J, the junction kept 16 bases outside the gene matches. CDR1 SNHLY and CDR2 FYNNEI come from the germline V gene. The CDR3 is 17 amino acids. CDR3 residues: CASSPYSGAQGAETQYF. CDR3 in DNA: TGTGCCAGCAGTCCATACTCGGGGGCCCAGGGGGCGGAGACCCAGTACTTC.

The gene calls are TRBV6-4 and TRBJ2-1; 10 bases line up with TRBD2. V lost 2 bases, J lost 9 bases, and 7 bases stayed unmatched. Germline-derived CDR1 and CDR2 are MRHNA and SNTAGT. The CDR3 sequence is 15 residues long. CDR3: CASSDTSGDVGEQFF. The CDR3 coding sequence is TGTGCCAGCAGTGACACTAGCGGGGACGTCGGTGAGCAGTTCTTC.

The CDR3 sequence is CASTRENTEAFF. CDR3 nucleotides: TGTGCCAGTACCAGGGAGAACACTGAAGCTTTCTTT. J is TRBJ1-1 and V is TRBV6-5, with a possible D match to TRBD1 (5 bases). Trimming took 9 bases from V and 1 from J, leaving 9 bases between them. The germline V gene has CDR1 MNHEY and CDR2 SVGAGI. The CDR3 loop spans 12 amino acids.

The chain carries TRBV5-1 and TRBJ2-1; TRBD2 matches 12 bases. The CDR3 extends over 19 amino acids. The V gene's germline CDR1 is SGHRS and CDR2 YFSETQ. The junction had 13 bases not matched to a gene; V was cut back by 4 bases and J by 2 bases. CDR3 bases: TGCGCCAGCAGCCCCGTCGGGTCTAGCGGGGGGGCACCCTACAATGAGCAGTTCTTC. Protein product: CASSPVGSSGGAPYNEQFF.

The chain joins TRBV9 to TRBJ2-1; perhaps TRBD1 as D (5 bases). Trimming took 0 bases from V and 0 from J, leaving 16 bases between them. This CDR3 region has 18 residues. Germline-derived CDR1 and CDR2 are SGDLS and YYNGEE. The CDR3 bases are TGTGCCAGCAGCGTAGAAGGCTTGGGGCAGTTCTCCTACAATGAGCAGTTCTTC. It yields the protein CASSVEGLGQFSYNEQFF.

V and J are TRBV4-3 and TRBJ1-3; TRBD1 is a possible D gene (6 bases). The germline gives CDR1 LGHNA, CDR2 YSLEER. This CDR3 region has 15 residues. V lost 4 bases to trimming and J lost 3 bases, with 13 bases between them. The CDR3 bases are TGCGCCAGCAGCCCGGGCAGGGGTATTGGAAACACCATATATTTT. Translated: CASSPGRGIGNTIYF.

This rearrangement joins TRBV15 to TRBJ1-2; 10 bases line up with TRBD1. The ends lost 5 bases at V and 6 bases at J; junction bases unmatched: 9. The CDR3 sequence is 15 residues long. Germline lookup yields CDR1 LNHNV and CDR2 YYDKDF (reference sequence). The CDR3 reads CATSGRDRGLNGYTF. DNA of the CDR3: TGTGCCACCAGCGGCCGGGACAGGGGTTTGAATGGCTACACCTTC.